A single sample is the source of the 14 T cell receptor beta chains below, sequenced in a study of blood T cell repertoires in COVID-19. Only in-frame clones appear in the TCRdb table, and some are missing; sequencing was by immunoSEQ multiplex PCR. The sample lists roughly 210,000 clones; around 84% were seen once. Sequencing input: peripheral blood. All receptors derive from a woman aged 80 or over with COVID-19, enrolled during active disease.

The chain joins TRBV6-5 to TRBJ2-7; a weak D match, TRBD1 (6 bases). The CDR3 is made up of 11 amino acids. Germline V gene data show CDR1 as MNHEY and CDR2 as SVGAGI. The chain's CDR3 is CATGSTYEQYV. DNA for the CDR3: TGTGCGACAGGTTCCACCTACGAGCAGTACGTC.

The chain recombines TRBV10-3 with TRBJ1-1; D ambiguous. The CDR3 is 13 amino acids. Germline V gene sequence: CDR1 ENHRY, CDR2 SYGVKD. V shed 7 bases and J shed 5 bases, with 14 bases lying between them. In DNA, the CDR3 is TGTGCCATCACATCGGTCCCGAGGACTGAAGCTTTCTTT. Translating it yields CAITSVPRTEAFF.

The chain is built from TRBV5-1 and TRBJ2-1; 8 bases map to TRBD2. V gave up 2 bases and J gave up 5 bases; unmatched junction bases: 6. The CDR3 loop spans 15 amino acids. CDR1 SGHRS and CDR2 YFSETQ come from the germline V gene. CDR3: CASSFLAGRNNEQFF. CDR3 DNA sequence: TGCGCCAGCAGCTTCTTAGCGGGGAGGAACAATGAGCAGTTCTTC.

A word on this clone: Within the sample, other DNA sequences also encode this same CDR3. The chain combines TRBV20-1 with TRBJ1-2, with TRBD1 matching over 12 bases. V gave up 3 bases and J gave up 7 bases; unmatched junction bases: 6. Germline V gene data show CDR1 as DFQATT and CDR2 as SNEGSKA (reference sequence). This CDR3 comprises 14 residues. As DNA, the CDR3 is TGCAGTGCTAGTCTGGGACAGGGGGCTAGTGGCTACACCTTC. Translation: CSASLGQGASGYTF.

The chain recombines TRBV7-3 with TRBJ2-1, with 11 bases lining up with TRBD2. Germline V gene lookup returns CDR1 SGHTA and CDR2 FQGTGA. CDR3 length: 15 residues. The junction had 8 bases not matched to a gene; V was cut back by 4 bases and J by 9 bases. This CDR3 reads CASSSTSGGLSEQFF. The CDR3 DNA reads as TGTGCCAGCAGCTCTACTAGCGGGGGACTTAGTGAGCAGTTCTTC.

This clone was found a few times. The CDR3 DNA follows: TGTGCCACCACGCAGGGACAGACAACTCAAGAGACCCAGTACTTC. Amino acids: CATTQGQTTQETQYF. The chain has TRBV11-2 and TRBJ2-5, with 7 bases aligning to TRBD1. The CDR3 loop spans 15 amino acids. V was pared by 10 bases and J by 2 bases, with 13 bases of the junction left unmatched. Germline-derived CDR1 and CDR2 are SGHAT and FQNNGV.

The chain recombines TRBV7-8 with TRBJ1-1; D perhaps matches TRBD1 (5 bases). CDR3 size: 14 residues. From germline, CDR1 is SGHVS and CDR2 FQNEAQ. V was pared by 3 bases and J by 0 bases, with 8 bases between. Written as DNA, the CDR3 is TGTGCCAGCAGCTTCGCAGGGCTGAACACTGAAGCTTTCTTT. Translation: CASSFAGLNTEAFF.

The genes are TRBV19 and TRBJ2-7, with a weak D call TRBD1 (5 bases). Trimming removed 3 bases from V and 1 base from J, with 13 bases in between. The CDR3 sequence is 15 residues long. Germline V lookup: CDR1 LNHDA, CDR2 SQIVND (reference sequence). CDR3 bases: TGTGCCAGTAGTATTGGGGCAACGCAATCCTACGAGCAGTACTTC. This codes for CASSIGATQSYEQYF.

The CDR3 here is CASSAQGLENTEAFF. The CDR3 DNA sequence: TGTGCCAGCAGTGCTCAGGGGCTTGAGAACACTGAAGCTTTCTTT. The chain carries TRBV2 and TRBJ1-1; weak D call: TRBD1 (6 bases). V gave up 4 bases and J gave up 1 base, with 13 bases separating them. The CDR3 has 15 amino acids. Germline lookup yields CDR1 SNHLY and CDR2 FYNNEI. Drawing the rest from reference TRBV2 and TRBJ1-1, the complete variable domain is EPEVTQTPSHQVTQMGQEVILRCVPISNHLYFYWYRQILGQKVEFLVSFYNNEISEKSEIFDDQFSVERPDGSNFTLKIRSTKLEDSAMYFCASSAQGLENTEAFFGQGTRLTVV.

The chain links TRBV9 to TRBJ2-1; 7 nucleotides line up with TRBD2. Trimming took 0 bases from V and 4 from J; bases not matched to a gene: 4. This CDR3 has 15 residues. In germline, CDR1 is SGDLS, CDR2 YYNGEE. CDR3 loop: CASSVGLADYNEQFF. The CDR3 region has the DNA TGTGCCAGCAGCGTAGGGCTAGCGGATTACAATGAGCAGTTCTTC.

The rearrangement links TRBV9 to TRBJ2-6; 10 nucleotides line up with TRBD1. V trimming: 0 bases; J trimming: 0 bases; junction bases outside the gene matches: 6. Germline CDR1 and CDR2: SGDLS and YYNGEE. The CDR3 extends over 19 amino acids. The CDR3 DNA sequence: TGTGCCAGCAGCGTAGGTGGGGGACAGGGGACCTCTGGGGCCAACGTCCTGACTTTC. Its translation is CASSVGGGQGTSGANVLTF.

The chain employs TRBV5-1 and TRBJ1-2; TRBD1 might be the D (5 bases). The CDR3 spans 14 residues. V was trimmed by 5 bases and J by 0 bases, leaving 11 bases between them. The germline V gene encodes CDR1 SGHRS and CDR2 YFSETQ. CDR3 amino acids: CASSGAPSNYGYTF. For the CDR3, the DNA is TGCGCCAGCAGTGGGGCCCCATCTAACTATGGCTACACCTTC.

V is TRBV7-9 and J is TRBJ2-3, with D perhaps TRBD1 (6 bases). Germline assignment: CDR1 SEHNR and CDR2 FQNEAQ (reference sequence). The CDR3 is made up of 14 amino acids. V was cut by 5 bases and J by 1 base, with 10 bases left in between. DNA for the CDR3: TGTGCCAGCAGCACCAGACAGGGCACAGATACGCAGTATTTT. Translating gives CASSTRQGTDTQYF.

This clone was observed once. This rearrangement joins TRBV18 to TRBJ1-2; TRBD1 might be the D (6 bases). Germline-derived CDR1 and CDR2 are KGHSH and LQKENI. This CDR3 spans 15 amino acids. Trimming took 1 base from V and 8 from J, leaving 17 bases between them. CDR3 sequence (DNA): TGTGCCAGCTCACCACTTGGGGGCCTCCGCGAGGGCTACACCTTC. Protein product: CASSPLGGLREGYTF.